Following are 27 T cell receptor beta chains from one sample sequenced in a study of blood T cell repertoires in COVID-19. Produced via immunoSEQ multiplex PCR; TCRdb's table is partial and in-frame only. The top ten hold 14% of the sample, which has more than 150,000 clones, approximately 80% seen once. The sample consisted of PBMCs or T cells enriched from blood (not recorded which). The receptors here all came from a man aged 60-69 years who had been exposed to COVID-19.

The genes are TRBV10-3 and TRBJ1-2; D gene uncertain. The CDR3 spans 15 residues. The V gene lost 1 base and the J gene lost 4 bases, with 13 bases spanning the gap. CDR1 is ENHRY, CDR2 SYGVKD, per germline. The CDR3 DNA sequence: TGTGCCATCAGTGAGTACAGCCAAGGAGGCTATGGCTACACCTTC. Translated: CAISEYSQGGYGYTF.

The chain combines TRBV6-5 with TRBJ2-1, with D perhaps matching TRBD2 (6 bases). Trimming pared 4 bases from V and 4 bases from J, leaving 14 bases between. In germline, CDR1 is MNHEY, CDR2 SVGAGI. The CDR3 runs 15 residues. CDR3 residues: CASSSLGGNYNEQFF. The CDR3 nucleotides read TGTGCCAGCAGTTCTTTGGGAGGCAATTACAATGAGCAGTTCTTC.

V gene TRBV5-5 combines with J gene TRBJ2-5, with D possibly matching TRBD2 (8 bases). Trimming took off 4 bases at V and 4 bases at J, with 20 bases between the two ends. Germline CDR1 is SGHKS and CDR2 is YYEKEE (reference sequence). This CDR3 contains 16 residues. The CDR3 nucleotides read TGTGCCAGCAGCAAAAGGGACAGCGGGAGTCGAGAGACCCAGTACTTC. Protein sequence: CASSKRDSGSRETQYF. Using reference TRBV5-5 and TRBJ2-5 for the parts outside the CDR3, the full variable domain is DAGVTQSPTHLIKTRGQQVTLRCSPISGHKSVSWYQQVLGQGPQFIFQYYEKEERGRGNFPDRFSARQFPNYSSELNVNALLLGDSALYLCASSKRDSGSRETQYFGPGTRLLVL.

This clone has just one count. CDR3: CASSIGTGPENIQYF. DNA of the CDR3: TGTGCCAGCAGCATCGGGACAGGACCAGAAAACATTCAGTACTTC. This chain connects TRBV9 to TRBJ2-4; TRBD1 aligns across 8 bases. J gave up 5 bases and V 4 bases, and 8 bases lay outside the gene matches. Germline V gene lookup returns CDR1 SGDLS and CDR2 YYNGEE. This CDR3 spans 15 amino acids.

This clone was recorded once. The gene calls are TRBV5-8 and TRBJ1-1; D call uncertain. Germline V CDR1 and CDR2: SGHTS, YDEGEE. CDR3 length equals 12 residues. V was clipped by 4 bases and J by 2 bases, with 6 bases between them. The CDR3 DNA follows: TGTGCCAGCAGCCCCTCCAACACTGAAGCTTTCTTT. Amino acids: CASSPSNTEAFF.

The J gene is TRBJ1-3, the V gene TRBV19; 9 bases fit TRBD1. CDR3 length: 17 residues. The junction had 7 bases not matched to a gene; V was cut back by 3 bases and J by 1 base. Germline V gene sequence: CDR1 LNHDA, CDR2 SQIVND (reference sequence). Written as DNA, the CDR3 is TGTGCCAGTAGTATGGGGGACAGGGTCATGTCTGGAAACACCATATATTTT. As protein: CASSMGDRVMSGNTIYF.

This chain joins TRBV24-1 and TRBJ1-5, with 9 bases that match TRBD1. V lost 5 bases and J lost 3; bases outside the gene matches: 4. CDR3 length: 15 residues. Germline CDR1 reads KGHDR; CDR2 reads SFDVKD. The CDR3 sequence is CATSGRDRANQPQHF. CDR3 DNA: TGTGCCACCAGTGGACGGGACAGGGCCAATCAGCCCCAGCATTTT.

This clone was found once. J is TRBJ1-4 and V is TRBV18, with TRBD1 as a possible D gene (5 bases). CDR3 length equals 16 residues. CDR1 and CDR2 from the germline V gene are KGHSH and LQKENI. Trimming cost V 3 bases and J 8 bases, with 19 bases left between them. CDR3 protein: CASSPNPGAGREKLFF. The DNA of the CDR3 is TGTGCCAGCTCACCCAACCCTGGGGCAGGGCGGGAAAAACTGTTTTTT.

This clone was counted at least ten times. The V and J genes are TRBV11-2 and TRBJ1-6; 7 bases match TRBD1. V was pared by 6 bases and J by 8 bases, with 7 bases of the junction left unmatched. The CDR3 contains 14 residues. Germline assignment: CDR1 SGHAT and CDR2 FQNNGV. DNA of the CDR3: TGTGCCAGCAGAAGAACAGGGGCTGATTCACCCCTCCACTTT. Protein product: CASRRTGADSPLHF.

This chain links TRBV19 with TRBJ1-5; maybe TRBD1 (6 bases). The germline V gene has CDR1 LNHDA and CDR2 SQIVND (reference sequence). The V gene lost 4 bases and the J gene lost 0 bases, with 13 bases spanning the gap. The CDR3 runs 16 residues. This CDR3 is CASSRRTEFSNQPQHF. The CDR3 nucleotides read TGTGCCAGTAGTAGAAGGACAGAGTTTAGCAATCAGCCCCAGCATTTT.

CDR3 DNA: TGTGCCATAAGACAGGGGCCCGGAGCACCCCTCCACTTT. Protein: CAIRQGPGAPLHF. The V gene is TRBV10-3, the J gene TRBJ1-6; 8 positions match TRBD1. Germline lookup yields CDR1 ENHRY and CDR2 SYGVKD. The CDR3 extends over 13 amino acids. J was trimmed by 11 bases and V by 9 bases; bases with no gene match: 9.

The V and J genes are TRBV7-2 and TRBJ2-1; 7 bases agree with TRBD2. The germline V gene encodes CDR1 SGHTA and CDR2 FQGNSA. Germline trimming cut 4 bases from V and 6 bases from J; bases unmatched to any gene: 3. The CDR3 has 13 amino acids. The CDR3 spells CASSSKRGNEQFF. CDR3 DNA sequence: TGTGCCAGCAGCTCGAAGCGGGGCAATGAGCAGTTCTTC.

The CDR3 DNA reads TGTGCCAGTAGAAACAGCGGGAGTGGTTACGAGCAGTACTTC. Protein product: CASRNSGSGYEQYF. The V call is TRBV19, the J call TRBJ2-7, with 8 bases identical to TRBD2. Germline CDR1 LNHDA, CDR2 SQIVND (reference sequence). The CDR3 contains 14 residues. The V segment lost 6 bases and the J segment 4 bases; nucleotides outside the gene matches: 8.

This clone was observed a few times. This chain links TRBV3-1 (or the pseudogene TRBV3-2) with TRBJ2-3; D uncertain. This CDR3 has 17 residues. The V end lost 1 base, the J end lost 3 bases, and 17 bases lay between the germline ends. CDR1 and CDR2 from the germline V gene are LGHDT and YNNKEL (reference sequence). CDR3 sequence (DNA): TGTGCCAGCAGCCAAGGGCCCCGCGGAGTCGGGACAGATACGCAGTATTTT. Translated, it gives CASSQGPRGVGTDTQYF.

V and J are TRBV29-1 and TRBJ2-3; 8 bases agree with TRBD2. This CDR3 comprises 15 residues. Germline CDR1 reads SQVTM; CDR2 reads ANQGSEA. Trimming cost V 7 bases and J 1 base; bases outside gene matches: 10. This chain's CDR3 is CSAPNPAGGTDTQYF. CDR3 nucleotide sequence: TGCAGCGCCCCCAACCCAGCGGGAGGCACAGATACGCAGTATTTT.

The chain links TRBV24-1 to TRBJ2-1, with TRBD2 identical over 10 bases. The CDR3 covers 16 residues. V was pared by 1 base and J by 7 bases, with 6 bases of the junction left unmatched. CDR1 and CDR2 (germline): KGHDR, SFDVKD. CDR3 residues: CATSDFGTSGKNEQFF. The CDR3 nucleotides are TGTGCCACCAGTGATTTTGGAACTAGCGGGAAGAATGAGCAGTTCTTC.

The V call is TRBV19, the J call TRBJ1-1, with 8 bases identical to TRBD1. This CDR3 region has 14 residues. The junction had 4 bases not matched to a gene; V was cut back by 3 bases and J by 4 bases. Per the germline V gene, CDR1 is LNHDA and CDR2 is SQIVND (reference sequence). The CDR3 here is CASSMDRVSTEAFF. The DNA for the CDR3 is TGTGCCAGTAGTATGGACAGGGTTAGCACTGAAGCTTTCTTT.

The chain recombines TRBV24-1 with TRBJ2-3; TRBD1 might be the D (6 bases). Germline-derived CDR1 and CDR2 are KGHDR and SFDVKD. CDR3 size: 18 residues. V was shortened by 1 base and J by 0 bases, with 16 bases between the two germline ends. DNA for the CDR3: TGTGCCACCAGTGATTTCCTCCATACCGGGACAAGCACAGATACGCAGTATTTT. This encodes CATSDFLHTGTSTDTQYF.

The chain carries TRBV7-8 and TRBJ2-5, with 7 bases lining up with TRBD2. The J segment lost 5 bases and the V segment lost 1 base, leaving 7 bases of the junction unmatched. CDR1 is SGHVS, CDR2 FQNEAQ, per germline. The CDR3 is 15 amino acids. CDR3 bases: TGTGCCAGCAGCTTAGGGGGCGGGAGTGGGGAGACCCAGTACTTC. Translated: CASSLGGGSGETQYF.

This clone showed up many times. The V call is TRBV6-1, the J call TRBJ1-5; 7 bases map to TRBD1. After removal of 1 base from V and 7 bases from J, the junction contained 10 bases not matched to a gene. Per the germline V gene, CDR1 is MNHNS and CDR2 is SASEGT. CDR3 length equals 16 residues. This CDR3 is CASSEGTQGRNQPQHF. The CDR3 DNA sequence: TGTGCCAGCAGTGAAGGAACACAGGGGAGAAACCAGCCCCAGCATTTT.

The table lists this clone with a count of one. The CDR3 loop is CASSLLRGSTDTQYF. As DNA, the CDR3 is TGTGCCAGCAGCTTACTGCGGGGGAGCACAGATACGCAGTATTTT. The chain is built from TRBV11-3 and TRBJ2-3; 7 positions agree with TRBD2. The CDR3 loop spans 15 amino acids. V gave up 2 bases and J gave up 0 bases; unmatched junction bases: 2. The germline V gene encodes CDR1 SGHNT and CDR2 YENEEA.

The chain recombines TRBV27 with TRBJ2-1, with D maybe TRBD2 (5 bases). Germline-derived CDR1 and CDR2 are MNHEY and SMNVEV (reference sequence). Trimming stripped 7 bases from V and 8 bases from J, with 24 bases between. CDR3 size: 16 residues. The CDR3 protein is CASTPYGPSRGHEQFF. CDR3 DNA: TGTGCCAGCACCCCATACGGTCCTTCCCGCGGGCATGAGCAGTTCTTC.

The V and J genes are TRBV19 and TRBJ2-7; 7 nucleotides agree with TRBD1. Germline values: CDR1 LNHDA, CDR2 SQIVND (reference sequence). Trimming removed 3 bases from V and 2 bases from J; junction bases left unmatched: 7. The CDR3 loop spans 15 amino acids. The CDR3 protein is CASSMAPGQTYEQYF. The CDR3 region has the DNA TGTGCCAGTAGTATGGCTCCGGGACAGACCTACGAGCAGTACTTC.

The CDR3 bases are TGCAGCGTTGAAGCGGCCGGGAGCTCTGGAAACACCATATATTTT. This translates into CSVEAAGSSGNTIYF. The chain couples TRBV29-1 to TRBJ1-3; D is uncertain. In germline, CDR1 is SQVTM, CDR2 ANQGSEA. The CDR3 runs 15 residues. V lost 1 base and J 0 bases, leaving 10 bases between the germline ends.

This clone came up a few times. V gene TRBV11-2 combines with J gene TRBJ1-4, with 10 bases that match TRBD1. This CDR3 is built from 14 residues. Germline V CDR1 and CDR2: SGHAT, FQNNGV. J lost 8 bases, V lost 5 bases, and 5 bases had no gene match. The chain's CDR3 is CASSPGQGWEKLFF. The CDR3 coding sequence is TGTGCCAGCAGCCCGGGACAGGGGTGGGAAAAACTGTTTTTT.

The genes are TRBV5-1 and TRBJ1-1; a possible D gene is TRBD1 (6 bases). Per germline, CDR1 SGHRS and CDR2 YFSETQ. The CDR3 sequence is 15 residues long. The V gene lost 5 bases and the J gene lost 4 bases, with 18 bases spanning the gap. The CDR3 nucleotides are TGCGCCAGCAGACAAAGGGGGGGCTCGGGCACTGAAGCTTTCTTT. Translation: CASRQRGGSGTEAFF. The whole variable domain, remainder taken from reference TRBV5-1 and TRBJ1-1, is KAGVTQTPRYLIKTRGQQVTLSCSPISGHRSVSWYQQTPGQGLQFLFEYFSETQRNKGNFPGRFSGRQFSNSRSEMNVSTLELGDSALYLCASRQRGGSGTEAFFGQGTRLTVV.

This clone was picked up one time. This chain connects TRBV3-1 (or the pseudogene TRBV3-2) to TRBJ1-1, with unresolved D. Trimming stripped 3 bases from V and 1 base from J, with 12 bases between. The CDR3 is 15 amino acids. Per germline, CDR1 LGHDT and CDR2 YNNKEL (reference sequence). The CDR3, as DNA: TGTGCCAGCAGCCAGTGGGGAGGAGAGAACACTGAAGCTTTCTTT. Translation gives CASSQWGGENTEAFF.